This TCR beta chain was identified in a study of T cells in Graves' hyperthyroidism and ophthalmopathy. Amplification of TCR beta CDR3 regions was performed using RNA transcripts as template. TCR CDR3 regions were first amplified by RT-PCR with HTBI primers. TCRdb used MiXCR to reprocess the multiplex PCR reads, holding one entry per CDR3 protein. The sample has about 760,000 distinct CDR3 sequences, approximately 36% seen once. General study results and limits: Within blood appeared most thyroid clonotypes that had expanded above 0.001.

Points on this clonotype: Its antigen remains unknown.

The CDR3 spans 15 residues. The V end lost 8 bases, the J end lost 0 bases, and 17 bases lay between the germline ends. Looked up from germline, CDR1 is MGHDK and CDR2 is SYGVNS. The source material was blood. This chain uses TRBV25-1 with TRBJ2-7, with D perhaps TRBD2 (5 bases). This TCR was recovered from a woman aged 40 to 50 with Graves' hyperthyroidism. The chain's CDR3 is CASVEFAGNSYEQYF. The CDR3 region has the DNA TGTGCCAGCGTTGAGTTCGCGGGCAACTCCTACGAGCAGTACTTC.